The 5 T cell receptor beta chains reported below all come from one sample, sequenced in a study of shared clonotypes between healthy human individuals (dated by TCRdb to 2018 to 2020). The library was made by the immunoSEQ multiplex PCR assay. TCRdb holds this immuneACCESS table with in-frame rearrangements only. Some clones are missing; in checked studies, unresolved V genes explain under half, and the rest has no known cause. In this sample the table shows around 1.5 million clones, 95% to 99% of which occur a single time. In total, the top ten clones hold around 0.45% of the sample. Sequenced sample: naive CD4+ T cells sorted from blood. Explained via the paper, the cell subset or site label denotes: CD45RA+ positively selected. The source of these receptors is a man aged 25-40 years in good health.

The chain combines TRBV19 with TRBJ2-6, with 10 bases lining up with TRBD1. V shed 6 bases and J 0 bases; nucleotides not matched to a gene: 8. CDR3 length: 18 amino acids. CDR1 LNHDA and CDR2 SQIVND come from the germline V gene (reference sequence). CDR3 DNA: TGTGCCAGTAGGGGAGACAGGGGGCTGCTCTCTGGGGCCAACGTCCTGACTTTC. It specifies CASRGDRGLLSGANVLTF.

The chain has TRBV14 and TRBJ1-1, with 10 bases aligning to TRBD1. The V gene end was trimmed by 0 bases and the J gene end by 1 base; junction bases not matched to a gene: 11. Germline V gene sequence: CDR1 SGHDN, CDR2 FVKESK. The CDR3 runs to 19 residues. Written as DNA, the CDR3 is TGTGCCAGCAGCCAAGAGTTTTTCTGGGACAGGGGTGGGAACACTGAAGCTTTCTTT. Its translation: CASSQEFFWDRGGNTEAFF.

As to this clone: This sample includes further DNA sequences coding for the same CDR3. The gene calls are TRBV7-2 and TRBJ2-7; 11 nucleotides align to TRBD2. The CDR3 spans 14 residues. Trimming cost V 2 bases and J 5 bases; bases outside gene matches: 2. CDR1 SGHTA and CDR2 FQGNSA come from the germline V gene. DNA of the CDR3: TGTGCCAGCAGCTTACTAGCGGGAGGTCACGAGCAGTACTTC. Translation: CASSLLAGGHEQYF.

J is TRBJ1-4 and V is TRBV7-2; D remains ambiguous. Trimming stripped 0 bases from V and 7 bases from J, with 9 bases between. The germline CDR1 and CDR2 sequences are SGHTA and FQGNSA. This CDR3 contains 14 residues. CDR3 bases: TGTGCCAGCAGCTTAGCCGGTGTAAGTGAAAAACTGTTTTTT. Amino acids: CASSLAGVSEKLFF.

In regard to this clone: The same CDR3 arises from other DNA sequences in this sample as well. V gene TRBV28 combines with J gene TRBJ1-5; no reliable D call. The ends were cut back, 3 bases at V and 0 bases at J, with 6 bases in the middle. The germline CDR1 and CDR2 sequences are MDHEN and SYDVKM. This CDR3 has 14 amino acids. The CDR3 loop reads CASSFQDSNQPQHF. CDR3 in DNA: TGTGCCAGCAGTTTTCAGGATAGCAATCAGCCCCAGCATTTT.